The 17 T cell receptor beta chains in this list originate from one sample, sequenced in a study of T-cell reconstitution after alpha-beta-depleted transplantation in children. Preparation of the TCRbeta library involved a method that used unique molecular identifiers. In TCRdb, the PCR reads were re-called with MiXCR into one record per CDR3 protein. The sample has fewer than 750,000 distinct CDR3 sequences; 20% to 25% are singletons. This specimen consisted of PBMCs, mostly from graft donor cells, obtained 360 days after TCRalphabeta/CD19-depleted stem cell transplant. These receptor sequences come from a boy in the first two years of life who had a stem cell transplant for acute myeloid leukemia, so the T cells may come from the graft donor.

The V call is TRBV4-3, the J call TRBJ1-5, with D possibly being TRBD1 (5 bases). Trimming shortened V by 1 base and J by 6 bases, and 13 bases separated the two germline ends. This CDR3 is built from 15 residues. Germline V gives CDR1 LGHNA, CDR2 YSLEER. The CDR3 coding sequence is TGCGCCAGCAGCCAAGTATGGGGGGTCGGTCAGCCCCAGCATTTT. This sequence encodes CASSQVWGVGQPQHF.

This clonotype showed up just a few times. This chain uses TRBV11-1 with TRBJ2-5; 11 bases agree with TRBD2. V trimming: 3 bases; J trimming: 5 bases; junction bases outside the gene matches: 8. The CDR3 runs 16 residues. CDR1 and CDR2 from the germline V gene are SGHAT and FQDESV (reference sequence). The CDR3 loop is CASSFETSGEQETQYF. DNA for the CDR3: TGTGCCAGCAGCTTCGAGACTAGCGGGGAGCAGGAGACCCAGTACTTC.

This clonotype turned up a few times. In nucleotides, the CDR3 is TGTGCCAGCAGCTTAAGGGGGTTTGGAGTTCCTGATTCACCCCTCCACTTT. Amino acid sequence: CASSLRGFGVPDSPLHF. This chain joins TRBV7-2 and TRBJ1-6, with TRBD1 as a possible D gene (6 bases). CDR1 and CDR2 from the germline V gene are SGHTA and FQGNSA. Trimming took off 2 bases at V and 8 bases at J, with 19 bases between the two ends. This CDR3 contains 17 residues.

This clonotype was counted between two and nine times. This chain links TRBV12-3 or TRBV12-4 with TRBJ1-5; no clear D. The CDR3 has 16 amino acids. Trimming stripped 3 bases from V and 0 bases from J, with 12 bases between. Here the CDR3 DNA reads TGTGCCAGCAGTTTTTTGTTAGAGTATAGCAATCAGCCCCAGCATTTT. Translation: CASSFLLEYSNQPQHF.

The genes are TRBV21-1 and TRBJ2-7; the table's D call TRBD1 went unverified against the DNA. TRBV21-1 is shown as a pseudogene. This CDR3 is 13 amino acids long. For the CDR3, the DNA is TGTGCCACCCTGGCGGTGGAAACCTACGAGCAGTACGTC. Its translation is CATLAVETYEQYV.

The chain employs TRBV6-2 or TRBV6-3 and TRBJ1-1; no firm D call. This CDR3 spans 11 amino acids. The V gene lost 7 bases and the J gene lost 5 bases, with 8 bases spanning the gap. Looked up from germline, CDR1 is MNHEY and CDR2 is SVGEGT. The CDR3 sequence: CASISGTEAFF. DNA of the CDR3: TGTGCCAGCATTAGTGGGACTGAAGCTTTCTTT.

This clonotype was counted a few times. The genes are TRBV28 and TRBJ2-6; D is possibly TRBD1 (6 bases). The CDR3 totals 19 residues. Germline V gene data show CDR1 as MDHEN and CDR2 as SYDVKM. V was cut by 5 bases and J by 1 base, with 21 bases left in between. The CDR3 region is CASSPPLDRGSSGANVLTF. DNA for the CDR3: TGTGCCAGCAGTCCCCCTCTGGACAGAGGCTCTTCTGGGGCCAACGTCCTGACTTTC.

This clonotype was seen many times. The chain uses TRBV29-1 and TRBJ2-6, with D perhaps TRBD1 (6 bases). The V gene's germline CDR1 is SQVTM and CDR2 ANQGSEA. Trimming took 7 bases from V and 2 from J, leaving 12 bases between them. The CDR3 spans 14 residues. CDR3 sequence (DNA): TGCAGCGCACAGGGTCTAACTGGGGCCAACGTCCTGACTTTC. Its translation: CSAQGLTGANVLTF.

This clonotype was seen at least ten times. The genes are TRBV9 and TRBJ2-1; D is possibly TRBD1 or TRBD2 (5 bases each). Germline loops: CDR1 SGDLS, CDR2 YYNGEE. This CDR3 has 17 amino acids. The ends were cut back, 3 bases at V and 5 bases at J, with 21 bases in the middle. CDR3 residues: CASSGLFGASSNNEQFF. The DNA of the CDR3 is TGTGCCAGCAGCGGCCTGTTTGGGGCTAGCAGTAACAATGAGCAGTTCTTC. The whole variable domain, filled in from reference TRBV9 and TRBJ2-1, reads DSGVTQTPKHLITATGQRVTLRCSPRSGDLSVYWYQQSLDQGLQFLIQYYNGEERAKGNILERFSAQQFPDLHSELNLSSLELGDSALYFCASSGLFGASSNNEQFFGPGTRLTVL.

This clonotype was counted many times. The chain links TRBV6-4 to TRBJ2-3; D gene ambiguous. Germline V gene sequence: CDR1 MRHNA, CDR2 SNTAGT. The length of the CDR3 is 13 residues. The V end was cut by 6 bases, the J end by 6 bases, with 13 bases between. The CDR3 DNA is TGTGCCAGCAGCGTTTCGGACGGGGATACGCAGTATTTT. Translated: CASSVSDGDTQYF.

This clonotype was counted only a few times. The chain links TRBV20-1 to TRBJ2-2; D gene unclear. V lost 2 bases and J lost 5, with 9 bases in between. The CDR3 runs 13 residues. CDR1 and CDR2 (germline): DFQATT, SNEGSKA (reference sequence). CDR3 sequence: CSARFSLTGELFF. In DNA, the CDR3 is TGCAGTGCTAGATTTAGTCTGACCGGGGAGCTGTTTTTT.

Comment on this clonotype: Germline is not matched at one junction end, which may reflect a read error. CDR3 in DNA: TGTGCCAGCAGTCAAGAGTGGGGCCGCCGGGGACTCGCGAACACCGGGGAGCTGTTTTTT. It encodes CASSQEWGRRGLANTGELFF. V and J are TRBV14 and TRBJ2-2, with D perhaps matching TRBD2 (6 bases). Per germline, CDR1 SGHDN and CDR2 FVKESK. There are 20 residues in the CDR3.

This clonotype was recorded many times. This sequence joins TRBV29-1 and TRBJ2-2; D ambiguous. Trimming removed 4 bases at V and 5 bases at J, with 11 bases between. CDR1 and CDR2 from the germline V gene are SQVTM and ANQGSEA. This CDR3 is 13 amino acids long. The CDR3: CSVVEVGTGELFF. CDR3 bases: TGCAGCGTTGTAGAAGTGGGGACCGGGGAGCTGTTTTTT.

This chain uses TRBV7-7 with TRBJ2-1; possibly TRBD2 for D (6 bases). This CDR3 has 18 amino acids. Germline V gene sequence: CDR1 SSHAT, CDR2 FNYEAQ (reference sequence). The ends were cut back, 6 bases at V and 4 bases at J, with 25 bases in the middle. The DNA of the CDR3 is TGTGCCAGCAGTCCTGGTCGGGGGTTCCGGACCCCTTACAATGAGCAGTTCTTC. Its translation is CASSPGRGFRTPYNEQFF.

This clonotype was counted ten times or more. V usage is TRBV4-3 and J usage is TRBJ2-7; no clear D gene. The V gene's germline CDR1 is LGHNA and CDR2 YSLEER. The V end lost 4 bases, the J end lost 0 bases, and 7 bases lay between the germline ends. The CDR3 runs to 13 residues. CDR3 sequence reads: CASSPALSYEQYF. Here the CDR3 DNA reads TGCGCCAGCAGCCCGGCCCTCTCCTACGAGCAGTACTTC.

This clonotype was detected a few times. The CDR3 reads CSAPRGRSDTQYF. As DNA, the CDR3 is TGCAGTGCTCCCAGGGGTCGGTCAGATACGCAGTATTTT. The gene calls are TRBV20-1 and TRBJ2-3, with D possibly TRBD1 on 6 matching bases. Germline V gene lookup returns CDR1 DFQATT and CDR2 SNEGSKA (reference sequence). V dropped 5 bases and J dropped 4 bases, with 13 bases sitting between them. CDR3 length: 13 residues.

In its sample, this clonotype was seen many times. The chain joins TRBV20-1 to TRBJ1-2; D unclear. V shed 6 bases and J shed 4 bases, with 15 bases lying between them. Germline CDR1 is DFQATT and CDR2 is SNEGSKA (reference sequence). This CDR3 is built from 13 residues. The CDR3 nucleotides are TGCAGTGCCCCGGTCCACCGATTCTATGGCTACACCTTC. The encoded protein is CSAPVHRFYGYTF.